What follows describes a single T cell receptor (beta chain). Its target is not known. This record belongs to a study of cytomegalovirus exposure and HLA in healthy donors. Findings and caveats of the study: Within an earlier analysis, most TCR beta V segments proved productive either about 90% or about 30% of the time. It is likely that the observed cluster of highly shared sequence variants was a sequencing artifact.

The length of the CDR3 is 12 residues. The V gene lost 8 bases and the J gene lost 6 bases, with 8 bases spanning the gap. The germline V gene has CDR1 LNHDA and CDR2 SQIVND (reference sequence). 60 Vbeta and 13 Jbeta primers were used in PCR. Original processing notes: Later reanalysis found 60 million to 90 million unique TCR beta chains, 10 million to 14 million of them shared. The protocol was immunoSEQ multiplex PCR, while the TCRdb copy is restricted to in-frame clones and leaves out a portion. D and trimming come from the DNA, and the V and J calls and clone size come from that table. The sample gives roughly 260,000 clones, just under 85% of which show up once; about 2% is in the top ten.

The receptor was isolated from a woman in her thirties or forties in good health and CMV-seropositive. V and J are TRBV19 and TRBJ1-6; no reliable D call. The specimen was PBMCs. CDR3 amino acids: CASGRFNSPLHF. CDR3 nucleotide sequence: TGTGCCAGTGGCAGATTTAATTCACCCCTCCACTTT.